The T cell receptor beta chain described here comes from a study of blood T cell repertoires in COVID-19. Study information: Acute and convalescent COVID-19 specimens originated in the United States, Italy and Spain. PBMCs, B-cell-depleted T cells, or T cells provided the cDNA or gDNA that made up the material.

The authors' processing: Estimation of nucleated cell counts relied on the amplification of reference gene primers. Sequencing was performed with immunoSEQ multiplex PCR; in TCRdb, only in-frame clones are kept and a portion is missing. V and J calls plus clone size are reproduced from that table; the DNA served to infer D and trimming. The profile covers 200,000 or so clones, with approximately 91% appearing a single time and about 2% taken by the ten largest. This CDR3 region has 13 residues. From germline, CDR1 is LGHDT and CDR2 YNNKEL (reference sequence). Unmatched junction bases numbered 3, after V lost 2 bases and J lost 7 bases.

This TCR derives from a man between 65 and 85 years old with active or convalescent COVID-19. The genes are TRBV3-1 (or the pseudogene TRBV3-2) and TRBJ2-7; 9 nucleotides align to TRBD2. The material sequenced was peripheral blood. CDR3 residues: CASSQPTSGEQYF. DNA of the CDR3: TGTGCCAGCAGCCAACCTACTAGCGGGGAGCAGTACTTC.